The 16 T cell receptor beta chains below were found in one sample sequenced in a study of T cell repertoires in cytomegalovirus infection. TCRdb itself ran the reads through MiXCR, one entry per CDR3 protein. Among more than 400,000 distinct CDR3 sequences listed, more than 25% were seen once. Sequencing was carried out using PBMCs. The receptors come from a human donor in good health (CMV status not recorded). Some clones in this sample may be carry-over from other donors' samples.

Many counts were recorded for this clonotype. V usage is TRBV6-1 and J usage is TRBJ1-1; no firm D call. Germline V lookup: CDR1 MNHNS, CDR2 SASEGT. The CDR3 is 13 residues long. Trimming removed 6 bases at V and 0 bases at J, with 8 bases between. CDR3 DNA sequence: TGTGCCAGCAGATCCGGGCTGAACACTGAAGCTTTCTTT. This codes for CASRSGLNTEAFF.

This clonotype was detected ten times or more. The V call is TRBV7-6, the J call TRBJ2-3; 7 positions match TRBD2. CDR1 is SGHVS, CDR2 FNYEAQ, per germline. This CDR3 region has 16 residues. The V and J ends lost 1 base and 5 bases, in that order; junction bases with no gene match: 9. CDR3 coding DNA: TGTGCCAGCAGCTTAGGATCAAGCGGGATAATAGATACGCAGTATTTT. Its translation is CASSLGSSGIIDTQYF.

This clonotype was counted only a few times. V usage is TRBV7-9 and J usage is TRBJ1-6; maybe TRBD1 (5 bases). Trimming pared 5 bases from V and 5 bases from J, leaving 19 bases between. Germline V lookup: CDR1 SEHNR, CDR2 FQNEAQ (reference sequence). This CDR3 is 17 amino acids long. CDR3 in DNA: TGTGCCAGCAGCCAGGGATGGCAGGGAGGTCATAATTCACCCCTCCACTTT. It specifies CASSQGWQGGHNSPLHF.

This clonotype was detected only a few times. The chain joins TRBV12-3 or TRBV12-4 to TRBJ2-3; D not certain. Trimming stripped 5 bases from V and 6 bases from J, with 15 bases between. The CDR3 is made up of 14 amino acids. CDR3 nucleotides: TGTGCCAGCAGTGACCCCCCTCGAGCGGATACGCAGTATTTT. It translates to CASSDPPRADTQYF.

The rearrangement links TRBV6-1 to TRBJ2-3; 13 nucleotides line up with TRBD2. The CDR3 extends over 20 amino acids. V was clipped by 4 bases and J by 10 bases; unmatched bases: 23. Germline V CDR1 and CDR2: MNHNS, SASEGT. The CDR3 spells CASSAVRTSGRPGTDSPQYF. The CDR3 DNA sequence: TGTGCCAGCAGTGCCGTTCGGACTAGCGGGAGACCGGGCACAGATAGCCCGCAGTATTTT.

The genes are TRBV28 and TRBJ2-3, with 9 bases that match TRBD2. CDR1 and CDR2 from the germline V gene are MDHEN and SYDVKM. The V and J ends lost 7 bases and 4 bases, in that order; junction bases with no gene match: 3. This CDR3 is 13 amino acids long. The CDR3 region has the DNA TGTGCCAGCACCGCTAGCGGGGCAGATACGCAGTATTTT. This gives the protein CASTASGADTQYF.

This clonotype was seen ten or more times. The chain is built from TRBV7-6 and TRBJ2-7; 8 positions match TRBD1. This CDR3 is built from 15 residues. J was trimmed by 3 bases and V by 0 bases; bases with no gene match: 4. Per the germline V gene, CDR1 is SGHVS and CDR2 is FNYEAQ. CDR3 sequence reads: CASSLAGQGYYEQYF. DNA of the CDR3: TGTGCCAGCAGCTTAGCTGGACAGGGTTACTACGAGCAGTACTTC.

The rearrangement uses TRBV27 and TRBJ2-4; 8 positions agree with TRBD2. CDR3 size: 15 residues. V was pared by 9 bases and J by 4 bases, with 11 bases of the junction left unmatched. Germline V gives CDR1 MNHEY, CDR2 SMNVEV (reference sequence). DNA of the CDR3: TGTGCCAGTCGGAAAGCGGGAGCGGGTAAAAACATTCAGTACTTC. It codes for CASRKAGAGKNIQYF.

The CDR3 loop is CSASHTSGFTYEQYF. Here the CDR3 DNA reads TGCAGTGCTAGCCATACTAGCGGGTTTACCTACGAGCAGTACTTC. The J gene is TRBJ2-7, the V gene TRBV20-1; 9 positions agree with TRBD2. The V segment lost 3 bases and the J segment 2 bases; nucleotides outside the gene matches: 8. Germline lookup yields CDR1 DFQATT and CDR2 SNEGSKA (reference sequence). CDR3 length equals 15 residues.

A few counts support this clonotype. CDR3 DNA sequence: TGTGCCAGCAGCTTGACTCCCGAGGCTACCTACGAGCAGTACGTC. Translating gives CASSLTPEATYEQYV. V usage is TRBV5-5 and J usage is TRBJ2-7; D remains ambiguous. The V and J ends lost 1 base and 2 bases respectively, with 13 bases between them. CDR1 is SGHKS and CDR2 is YYEKEE in the germline V gene (reference sequence). CDR3 length equals 15 residues.

The V and J genes are TRBV23-1 and TRBJ2-1, with 9 positions matching TRBD1. TRBV23-1 is placed among ORFs of uncertain function. With V trimmed by 3 bases and J by 6 bases, 6 bases remained unmatched. The CDR3 has 15 residues. CDR3 amino acids: CASSHPGTGCNEQFF. CDR3 bases: TGCGCCAGCAGTCATCCCGGGACAGGGTGCAATGAGCAGTTCTTC.

The chain is built from TRBV19 and TRBJ1-5; no clear D gene. Germline V CDR1 and CDR2: LNHDA, SQIVND (reference sequence). V lost 1 base, J lost 0 bases, and 10 bases lay in between. The CDR3 sequence is 16 residues long. CDR3 residues: CASSIGGGNSNQPQHF. For the CDR3, the DNA is TGTGCCAGTAGTATAGGAGGTGGGAATAGCAATCAGCCCCAGCATTTT.

A few counts support this clonotype. V usage is TRBV7-9 and J usage is TRBJ2-5, with 7 bases matching TRBD1. This CDR3 is built from 16 residues. CDR1 is SEHNR, CDR2 FQNEAQ, per germline (reference sequence). V lost 4 bases, J lost 5 bases, and 13 bases stayed unmatched. CDR3 residues: CASSSKPGQRRETQYF. DNA of the CDR3: TGTGCCAGCAGCTCGAAGCCGGGACAGCGCAGGGAGACCCAGTACTTC.

This chain uses TRBV10-3 with TRBJ2-5; possible D gene TRBD1, 6 bases. Trimming left V 5 bases short and J 3 bases short, with 13 bases between. This CDR3 comprises 14 residues. Germline CDR1 and CDR2: ENHRY and SYGVKD. The CDR3 is CAISPGHSEETQYF. CDR3 bases: TGTGCCATCAGTCCGGGACACAGCGAAGAGACCCAGTACTTC.

The V call is TRBV6-5, the J call TRBJ2-6; D is uncertain. The CDR3 has 16 amino acids. Germline assignment: CDR1 MNHEY and CDR2 SVGAGI. Trimming left V 1 base short and J 0 bases short, with 7 bases between. The CDR3 nucleotides are TGTGCCAGCAGTTACTTTTCCCTCTCTGGGGCCAACGTCCTGACTTTC. It encodes CASSYFSLSGANVLTF.

The rearrangement links TRBV5-6 to TRBJ1-1; D gene ambiguous. The CDR3 spans 14 residues. Trimming took 0 bases from V and 7 from J, leaving 13 bases between them. Germline V gene lookup returns CDR1 SGHDT and CDR2 YYEEEE. The CDR3 bases are TGTGCCAGCAGCTTGGGTGTGGGTGTGCATGAAGCTTTCTTT. It codes for CASSLGVGVHEAFF. The full variable domain, completed using reference TRBV5-6 and TRBJ1-1, is DAGVTQSPTHLIKTRGQQVTLRCSPKSGHDTVSWYQQALGQGPQFIFQYYEEEERQRGNFPDRFSGHQFPNYSSELNVNALLLGDSALYLCASSLGVGVHEAFFGQGTRLTVV.